The sequence of this T cell receptor beta chain was determined in a study of cytomegalovirus exposure and HLA in healthy donors. Study background: Most donors, more than 80% of a few hundred genotyped, fell in the Caucasian-associated ancestry cluster. Study results and caveats: The authors confirmed in vitro that three CMV-associated chains were specific for CMV antigens.

Notes on this clone: The antigen is unknown.

V was clipped by 3 bases and J by 0 bases, with 15 bases between them. The CDR3 covers 18 residues. The germline V gene encodes CDR1 SGHAT and CDR2 FQDESV (reference sequence). Primers included in the PCR were 60 Vbeta and 13 Jbeta primers. Sequencing used immunoSEQ multiplex PCR; TCRdb keeps in-frame clones, though not all of them. The sample includes some 100,000 clones, about three quarters of them seen just once. Sequenced input: PBMCs. The V call is TRBV11-1, the J call TRBJ1-6; maybe TRBD1 (6 bases). The sequence derives from a male donor in good health and CMV-seropositive. CDR3 in DNA: TGTGCCAGCAGCTTCACAGGGCGGCTAAGCTCCTATAATTCACCCCTCCACTTT. This translates into CASSFTGRLSSYNSPLHF.